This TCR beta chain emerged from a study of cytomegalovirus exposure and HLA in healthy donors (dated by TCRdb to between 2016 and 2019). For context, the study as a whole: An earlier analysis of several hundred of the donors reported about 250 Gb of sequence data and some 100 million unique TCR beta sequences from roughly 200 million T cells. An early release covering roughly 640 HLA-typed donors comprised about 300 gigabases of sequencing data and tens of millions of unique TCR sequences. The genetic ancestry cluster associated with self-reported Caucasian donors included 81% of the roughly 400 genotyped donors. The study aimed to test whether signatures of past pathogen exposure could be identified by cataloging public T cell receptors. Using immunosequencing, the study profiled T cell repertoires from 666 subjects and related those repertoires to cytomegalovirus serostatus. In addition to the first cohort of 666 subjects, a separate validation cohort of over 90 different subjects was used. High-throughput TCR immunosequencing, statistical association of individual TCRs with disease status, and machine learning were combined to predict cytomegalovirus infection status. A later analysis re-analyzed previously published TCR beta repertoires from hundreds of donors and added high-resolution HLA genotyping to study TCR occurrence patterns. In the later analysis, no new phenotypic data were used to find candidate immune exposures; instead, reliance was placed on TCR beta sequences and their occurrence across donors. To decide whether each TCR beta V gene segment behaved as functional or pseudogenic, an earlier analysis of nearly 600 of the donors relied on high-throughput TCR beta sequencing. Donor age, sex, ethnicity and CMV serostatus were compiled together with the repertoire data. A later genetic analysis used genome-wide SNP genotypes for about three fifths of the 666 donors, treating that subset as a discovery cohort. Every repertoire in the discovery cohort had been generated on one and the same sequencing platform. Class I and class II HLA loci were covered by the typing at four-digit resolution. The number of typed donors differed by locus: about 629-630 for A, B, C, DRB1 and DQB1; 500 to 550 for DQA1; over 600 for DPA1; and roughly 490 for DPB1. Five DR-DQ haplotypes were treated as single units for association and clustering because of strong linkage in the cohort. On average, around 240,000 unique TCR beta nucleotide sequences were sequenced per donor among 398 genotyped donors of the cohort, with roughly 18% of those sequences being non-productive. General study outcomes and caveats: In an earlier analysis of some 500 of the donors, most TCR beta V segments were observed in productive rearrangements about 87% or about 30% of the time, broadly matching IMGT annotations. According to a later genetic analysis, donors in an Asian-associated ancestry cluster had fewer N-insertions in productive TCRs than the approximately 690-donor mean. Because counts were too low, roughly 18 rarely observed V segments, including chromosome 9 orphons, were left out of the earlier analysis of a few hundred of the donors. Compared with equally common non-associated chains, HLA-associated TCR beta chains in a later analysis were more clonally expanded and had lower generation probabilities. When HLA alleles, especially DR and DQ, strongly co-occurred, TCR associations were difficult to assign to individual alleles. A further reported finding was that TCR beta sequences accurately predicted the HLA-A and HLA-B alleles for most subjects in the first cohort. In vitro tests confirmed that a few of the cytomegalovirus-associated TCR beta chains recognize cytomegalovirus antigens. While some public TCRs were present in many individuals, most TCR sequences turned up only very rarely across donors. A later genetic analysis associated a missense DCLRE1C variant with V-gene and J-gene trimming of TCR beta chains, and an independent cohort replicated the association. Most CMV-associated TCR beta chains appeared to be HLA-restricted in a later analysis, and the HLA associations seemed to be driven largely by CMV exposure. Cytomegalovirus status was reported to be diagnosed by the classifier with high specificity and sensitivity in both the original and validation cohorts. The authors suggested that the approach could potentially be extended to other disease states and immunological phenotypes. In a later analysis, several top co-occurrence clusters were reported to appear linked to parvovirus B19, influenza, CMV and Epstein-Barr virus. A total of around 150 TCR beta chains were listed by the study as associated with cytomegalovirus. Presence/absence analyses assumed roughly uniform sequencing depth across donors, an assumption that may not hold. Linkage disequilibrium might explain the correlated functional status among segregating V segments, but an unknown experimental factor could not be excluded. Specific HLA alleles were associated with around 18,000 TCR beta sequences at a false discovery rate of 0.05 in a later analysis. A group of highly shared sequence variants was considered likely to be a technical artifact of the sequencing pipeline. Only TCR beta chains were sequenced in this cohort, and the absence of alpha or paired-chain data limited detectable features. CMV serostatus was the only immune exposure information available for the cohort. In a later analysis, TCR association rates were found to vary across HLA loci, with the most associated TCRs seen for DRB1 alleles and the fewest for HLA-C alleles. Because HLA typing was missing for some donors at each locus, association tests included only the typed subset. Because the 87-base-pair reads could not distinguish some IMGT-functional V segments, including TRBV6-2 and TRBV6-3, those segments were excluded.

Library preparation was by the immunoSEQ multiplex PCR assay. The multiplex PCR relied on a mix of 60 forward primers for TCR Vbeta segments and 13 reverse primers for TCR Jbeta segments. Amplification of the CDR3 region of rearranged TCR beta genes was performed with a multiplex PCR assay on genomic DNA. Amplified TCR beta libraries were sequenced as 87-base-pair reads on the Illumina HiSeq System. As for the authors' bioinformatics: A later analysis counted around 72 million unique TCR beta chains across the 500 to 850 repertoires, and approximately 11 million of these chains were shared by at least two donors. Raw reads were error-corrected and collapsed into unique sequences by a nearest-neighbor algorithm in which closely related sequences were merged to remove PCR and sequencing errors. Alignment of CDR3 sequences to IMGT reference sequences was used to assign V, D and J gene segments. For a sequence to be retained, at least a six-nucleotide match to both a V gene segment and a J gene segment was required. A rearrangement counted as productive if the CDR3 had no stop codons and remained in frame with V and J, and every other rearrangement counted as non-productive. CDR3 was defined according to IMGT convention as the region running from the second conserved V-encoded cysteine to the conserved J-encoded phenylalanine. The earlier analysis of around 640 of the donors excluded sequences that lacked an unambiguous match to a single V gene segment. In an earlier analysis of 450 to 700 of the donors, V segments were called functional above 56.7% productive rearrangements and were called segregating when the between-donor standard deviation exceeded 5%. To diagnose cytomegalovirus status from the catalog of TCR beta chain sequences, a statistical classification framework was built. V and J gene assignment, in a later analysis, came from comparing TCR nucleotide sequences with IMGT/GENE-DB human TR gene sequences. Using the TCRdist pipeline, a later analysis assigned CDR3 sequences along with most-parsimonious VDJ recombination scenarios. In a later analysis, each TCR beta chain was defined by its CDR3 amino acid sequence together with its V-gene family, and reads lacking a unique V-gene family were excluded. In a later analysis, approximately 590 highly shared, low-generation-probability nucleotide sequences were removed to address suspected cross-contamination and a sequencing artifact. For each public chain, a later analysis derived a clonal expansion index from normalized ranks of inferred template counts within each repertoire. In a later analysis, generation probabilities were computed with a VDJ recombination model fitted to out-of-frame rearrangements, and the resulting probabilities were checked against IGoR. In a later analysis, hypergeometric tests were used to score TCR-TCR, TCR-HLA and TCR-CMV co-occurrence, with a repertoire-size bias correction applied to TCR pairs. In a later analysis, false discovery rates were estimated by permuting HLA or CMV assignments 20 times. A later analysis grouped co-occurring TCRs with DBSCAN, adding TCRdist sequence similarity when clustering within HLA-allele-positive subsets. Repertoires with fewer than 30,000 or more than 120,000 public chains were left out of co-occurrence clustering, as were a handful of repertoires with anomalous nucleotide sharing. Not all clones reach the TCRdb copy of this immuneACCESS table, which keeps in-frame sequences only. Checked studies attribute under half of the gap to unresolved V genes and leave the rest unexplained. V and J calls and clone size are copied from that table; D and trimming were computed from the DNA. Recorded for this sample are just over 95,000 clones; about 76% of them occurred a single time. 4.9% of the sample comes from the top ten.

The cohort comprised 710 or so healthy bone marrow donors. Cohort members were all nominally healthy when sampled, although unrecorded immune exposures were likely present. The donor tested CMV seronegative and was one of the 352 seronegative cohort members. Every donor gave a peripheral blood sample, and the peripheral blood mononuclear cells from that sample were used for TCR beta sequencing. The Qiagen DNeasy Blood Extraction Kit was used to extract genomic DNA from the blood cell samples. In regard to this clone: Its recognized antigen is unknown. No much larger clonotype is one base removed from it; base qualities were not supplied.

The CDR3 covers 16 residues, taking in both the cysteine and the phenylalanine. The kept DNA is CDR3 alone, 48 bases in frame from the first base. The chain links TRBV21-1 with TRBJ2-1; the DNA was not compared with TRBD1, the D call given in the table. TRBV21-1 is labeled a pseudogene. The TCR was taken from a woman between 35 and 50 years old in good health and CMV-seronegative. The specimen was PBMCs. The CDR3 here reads CASSKPPDSEYNEQFF. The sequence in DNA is TGTGCCAGCAGCAAGCCCCCGGACAGCGAGTACAATGAGCAGTTCTTC.